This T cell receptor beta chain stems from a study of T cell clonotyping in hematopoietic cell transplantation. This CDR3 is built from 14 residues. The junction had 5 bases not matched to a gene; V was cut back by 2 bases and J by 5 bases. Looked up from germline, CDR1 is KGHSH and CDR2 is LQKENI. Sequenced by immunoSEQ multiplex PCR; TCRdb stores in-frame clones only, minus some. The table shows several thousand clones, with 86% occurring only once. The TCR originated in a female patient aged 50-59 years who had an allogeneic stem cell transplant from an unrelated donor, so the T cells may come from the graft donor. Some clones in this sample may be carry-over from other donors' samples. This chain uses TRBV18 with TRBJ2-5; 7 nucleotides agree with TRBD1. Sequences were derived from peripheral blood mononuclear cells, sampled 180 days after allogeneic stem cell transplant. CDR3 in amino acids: CASSPVGGEETQYF. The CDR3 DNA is TGTGCCAGCTCACCAGTAGGGGGCGAGGAGACCCAGTACTTC.